The table lists the clone carrying this T cell receptor beta chain with many counts. This sample stems from a study of Graves' ophthalmopathy and Graves' hyperthyroidism. The V end was cut by 3 bases, the J end by 0 bases, with 16 bases between. Germline lookup yields CDR1 SGHDT and CDR2 YYEEEE. The CDR3 is 16 residues long. Excluded were patients with other autoimmune diseases, uncontrolled infections, pregnancy or lactation. Scientists amplified the TCR beta CDR3 regions from RNA transcripts. The library came from an HTBI-primed first-round RT-PCR and a second-round multiplex PCR. TCRdb redid the calling of the multiplex PCR reads with MiXCR, one entry per CDR3 protein. The table has fewer than 350,000 distinct CDR3 sequences, about a sixth seen once; the top ten hold roughly 12%.

Source material: peripheral blood. The chain has TRBV5-6 and TRBJ2-7; D possibly corresponds to TRBD2 (6 bases). The sequence was collected from an adult man with Graves' ophthalmopathy. The CDR3, as DNA: TGTGCCAGCAGCTACCTTGGGGACTGGCGCTCCTACGAGCAGTACTTC. This gives the protein CASSYLGDWRSYEQYF.